The subject of this entry is one T cell receptor (beta chain). The antigen is unknown. Assay: immunoSEQ multiplex PCR; the TCRdb copy retains only in-frame clones and omits some. Here the sample spans about 5,500 clones, just over 65% being singletons. The germline CDR1 and CDR2 sequences are SGHDT and YYEEEE. This CDR3 region has 15 residues. Trimming took off 4 bases at V and 5 bases at J, with 18 bases between the two ends. This entry is derived from a study of CD8 T cell repertoires and HIV-1 epitope variants. Study context: Each of Twenty-five Gag and Nef epitope peptides stimulated a separate culture. Autologous T cell-negative cells served as antigen-presenting cells in equal numbers.

The V gene is TRBV5-6, the J gene TRBJ2-5; TRBD2 is a possible D gene (5 bases). The TCR comes from a male donor with HIV. Sequenced material: cultured CD8+ T cells derived from PBMCs. The CDR3 loop reads CASSVGLEVWETQYF. The CDR3 nucleotides read TGTGCCAGCAGCGTTGGACTGGAAGTGTGGGAGACCCAGTACTTC.